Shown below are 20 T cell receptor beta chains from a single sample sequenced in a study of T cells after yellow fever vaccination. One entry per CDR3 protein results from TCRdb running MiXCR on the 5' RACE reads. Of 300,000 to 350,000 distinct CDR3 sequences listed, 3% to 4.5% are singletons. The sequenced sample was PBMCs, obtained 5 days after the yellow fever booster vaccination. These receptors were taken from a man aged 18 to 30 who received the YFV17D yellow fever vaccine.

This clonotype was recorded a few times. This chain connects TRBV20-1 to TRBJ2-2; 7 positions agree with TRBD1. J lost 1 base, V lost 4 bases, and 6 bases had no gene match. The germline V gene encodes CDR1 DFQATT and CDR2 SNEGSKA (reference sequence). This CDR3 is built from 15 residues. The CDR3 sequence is CSATRTGLNTGELFF. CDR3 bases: TGCAGTGCTACTCGGACAGGCCTGAACACCGGGGAGCTGTTTTTT.

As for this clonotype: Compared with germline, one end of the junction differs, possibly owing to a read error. The CDR3 sequence is CATRFFGTDAFF. The CDR3 DNA sequence: TGTGCCACCAGGTTTTTTGGCACTGATGCTTTCTTT. The rearrangement joins TRBV10-3 to TRBJ1-1; D gene unclear. CDR1 is ENHRY, CDR2 SYGVKD, per germline. The CDR3 extends over 12 amino acids.

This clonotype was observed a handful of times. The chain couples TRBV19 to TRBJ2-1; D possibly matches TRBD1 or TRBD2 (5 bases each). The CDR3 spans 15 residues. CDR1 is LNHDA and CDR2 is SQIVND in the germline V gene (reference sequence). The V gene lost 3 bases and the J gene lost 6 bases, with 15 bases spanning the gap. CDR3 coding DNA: TGTGCCAGTAGTATTTCTGGGGACGCTGGCAATGAGCAGTTCTTC. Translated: CASSISGDAGNEQFF.

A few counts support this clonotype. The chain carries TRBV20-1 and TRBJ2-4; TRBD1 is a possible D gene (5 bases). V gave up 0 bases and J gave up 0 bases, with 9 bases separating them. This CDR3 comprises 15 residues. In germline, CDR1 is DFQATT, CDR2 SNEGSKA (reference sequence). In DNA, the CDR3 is TGCAGTGCTAGAGACCCGCAGGGAGCCAAAAACATTCAGTACTTC. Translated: CSARDPQGAKNIQYF.

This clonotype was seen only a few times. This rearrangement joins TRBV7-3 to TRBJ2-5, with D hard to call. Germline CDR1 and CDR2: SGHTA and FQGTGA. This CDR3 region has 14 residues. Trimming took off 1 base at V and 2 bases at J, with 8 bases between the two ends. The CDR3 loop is CASSLMPEQETQYF. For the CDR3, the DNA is TGTGCCAGCAGCTTAATGCCAGAGCAAGAGACCCAGTACTTC.

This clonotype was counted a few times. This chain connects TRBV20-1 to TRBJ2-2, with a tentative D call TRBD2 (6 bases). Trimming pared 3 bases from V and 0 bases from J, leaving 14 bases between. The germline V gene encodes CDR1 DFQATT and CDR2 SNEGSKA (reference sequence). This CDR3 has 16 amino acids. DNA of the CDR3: TGCAGTGCTAGGCCCCCGACTAGGCCGAACACCGGGGAGCTGTTTTTT. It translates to CSARPPTRPNTGELFF.

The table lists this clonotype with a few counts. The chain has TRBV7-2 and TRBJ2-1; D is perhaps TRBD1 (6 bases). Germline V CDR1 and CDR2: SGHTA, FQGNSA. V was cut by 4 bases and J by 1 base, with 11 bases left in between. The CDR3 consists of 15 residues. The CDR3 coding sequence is TGTGCCAGCAGCTACGCCGGGACATCCTACAATGAGCAGTTCTTC. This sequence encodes CASSYAGTSYNEQFF.

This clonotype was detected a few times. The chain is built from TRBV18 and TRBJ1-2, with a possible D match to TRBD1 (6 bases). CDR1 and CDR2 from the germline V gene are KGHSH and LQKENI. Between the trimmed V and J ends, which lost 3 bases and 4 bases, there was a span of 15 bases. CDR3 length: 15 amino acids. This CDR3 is CASSPTSTGGYGYTF. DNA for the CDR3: TGTGCCAGCTCACCTACCTCGACAGGCGGCTATGGCTACACCTTC.

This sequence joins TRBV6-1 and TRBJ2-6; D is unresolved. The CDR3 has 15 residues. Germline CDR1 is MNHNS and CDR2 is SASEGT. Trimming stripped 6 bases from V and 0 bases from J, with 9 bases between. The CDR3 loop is CASRAAVSGANVLTF. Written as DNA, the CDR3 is TGTGCCAGCAGGGCCGCCGTCTCTGGGGCCAACGTCCTGACTTTC.

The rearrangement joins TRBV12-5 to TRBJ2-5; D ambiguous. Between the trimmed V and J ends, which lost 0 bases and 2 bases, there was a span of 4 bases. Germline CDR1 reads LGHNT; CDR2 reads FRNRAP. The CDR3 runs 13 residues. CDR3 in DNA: TGTGCTAGTGGTTTGGTAGGACAAGAGACCCAGTACTTC. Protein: CASGLVGQETQYF.

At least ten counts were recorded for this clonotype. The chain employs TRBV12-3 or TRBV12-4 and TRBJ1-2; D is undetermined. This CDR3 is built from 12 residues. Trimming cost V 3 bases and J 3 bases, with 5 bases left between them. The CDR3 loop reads CASSFSDYGYTF. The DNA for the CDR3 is TGTGCCAGCAGTTTCTCCGACTATGGCTACACCTTC.

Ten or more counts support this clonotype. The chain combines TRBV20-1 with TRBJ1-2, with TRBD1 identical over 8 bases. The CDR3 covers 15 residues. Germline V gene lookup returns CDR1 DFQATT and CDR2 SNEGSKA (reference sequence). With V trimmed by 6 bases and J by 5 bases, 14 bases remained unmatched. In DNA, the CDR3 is TGCAGTGCGAGAAGAAGGACAGGGACGGATTATGGCTACACCTTC. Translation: CSARRRTGTDYGYTF.

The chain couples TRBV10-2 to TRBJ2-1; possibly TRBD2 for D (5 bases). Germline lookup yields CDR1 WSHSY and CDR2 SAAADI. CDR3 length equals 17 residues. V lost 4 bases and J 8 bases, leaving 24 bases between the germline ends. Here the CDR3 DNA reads TGCGCCAGCAGTGGACCTTTTTGGGCGACCCCCGGGGATGAGCAGTTCTTC. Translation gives CASSGPFWATPGDEQFF.

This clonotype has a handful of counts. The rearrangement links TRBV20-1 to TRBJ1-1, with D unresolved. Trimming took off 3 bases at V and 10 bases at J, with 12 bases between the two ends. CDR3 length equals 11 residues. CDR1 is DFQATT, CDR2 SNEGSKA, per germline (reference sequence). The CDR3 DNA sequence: TGCAGTGCTAGCAGCTTTGGTGGAGCTTTCTTT. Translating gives CSASSFGGAFF.

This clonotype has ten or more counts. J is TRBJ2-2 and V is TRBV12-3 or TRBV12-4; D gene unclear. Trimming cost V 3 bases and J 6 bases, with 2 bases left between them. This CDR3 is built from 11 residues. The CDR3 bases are TGTGCCAGCAGTTTCCCCGGGGAGCTGTTTTTT. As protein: CASSFPGELFF.

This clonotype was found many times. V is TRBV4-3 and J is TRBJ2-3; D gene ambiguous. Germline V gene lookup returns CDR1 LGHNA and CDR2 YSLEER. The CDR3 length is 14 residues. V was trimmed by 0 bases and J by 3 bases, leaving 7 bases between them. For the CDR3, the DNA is TGCGCCAGCAGCCAAGAAGGAATGACAGATACGCAGTATTTT. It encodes CASSQEGMTDTQYF.

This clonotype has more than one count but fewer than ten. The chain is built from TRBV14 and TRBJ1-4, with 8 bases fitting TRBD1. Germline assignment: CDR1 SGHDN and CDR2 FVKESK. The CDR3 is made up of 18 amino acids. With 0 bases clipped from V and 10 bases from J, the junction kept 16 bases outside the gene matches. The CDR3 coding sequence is TGTGCCAGCAGCCAAGACTACGGGACAGGCTACCCCGTTGGAAAACTGTTTTTT. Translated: CASSQDYGTGYPVGKLFF.

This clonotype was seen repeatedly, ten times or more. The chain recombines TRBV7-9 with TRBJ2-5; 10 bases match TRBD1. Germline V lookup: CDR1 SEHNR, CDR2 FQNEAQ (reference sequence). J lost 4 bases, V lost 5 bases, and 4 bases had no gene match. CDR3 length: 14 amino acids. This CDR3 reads CASSTRTGGETQYF. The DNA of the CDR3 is TGTGCCAGCAGCACAAGGACAGGGGGAGAGACCCAGTACTTC.

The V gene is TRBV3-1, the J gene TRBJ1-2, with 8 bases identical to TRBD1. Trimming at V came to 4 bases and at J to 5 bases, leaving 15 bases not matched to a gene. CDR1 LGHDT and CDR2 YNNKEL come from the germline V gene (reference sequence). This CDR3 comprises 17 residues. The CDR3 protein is CASSPNRQRQGRYGYTF. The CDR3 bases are TGTGCCAGCAGCCCCAACCGTCAAAGACAGGGGAGGTATGGCTACACCTTC.

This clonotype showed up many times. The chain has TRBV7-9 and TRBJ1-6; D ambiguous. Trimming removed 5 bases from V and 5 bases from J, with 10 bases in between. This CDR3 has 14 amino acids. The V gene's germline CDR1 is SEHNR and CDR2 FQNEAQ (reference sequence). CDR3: CASSPTVHNSPLHF. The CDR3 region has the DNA TGTGCCAGCAGCCCCACAGTGCATAATTCACCCCTCCACTTT.